Sequencing of this T cell receptor beta chain was carried out in a study of blood T cell repertoires in COVID-19 (dated by TCRdb to between 2020 and 2021). About the study as a whole: Samples from collaborators originated in the United States, Italy and Spain and spanned both the acute and convalescent phases of COVID-19. The material from the prospective study consisted of cDNA or gDNA derived from T cells, B-cell-depleted T cells, or PBMCs. Subjects who had been exposed to COVID-19, were actively infected with it, or had recovered from it provided the deeply sampled blood TCRbeta repertoires that made up the dataset. The repertoires were made available in a free public database intended to serve as a resource for research on the immune response to SARS-CoV-2. The samples were drawn from the first 160 participants of the ongoing ImmuneRACE study and from over a thousand subjects provided by 6 global collaborators. Sample metadata almost always included a de-identified subject ID, COVID-19 status, age in years and sex. Where available, HLA class I and class II types were taken from metadata supplied by the sample provider and were not determined by assay-based typing. Summary of the overall study and its limitations: How much clinical and demographic metadata was included differed by source and by participant, and the metadata was provided uncurated.

The immunoSEQ Assay, a bias-controlled multiplex PCR, was used to amplify TCRbeta CDR3 regions from genomic DNA. Processing in the source paper ran as follows. Nucleated cell counts per sample were estimated from amplification of reference gene primers within the assay. To quantify the absolute abundance of each unique TCRbeta CDR3 rearrangement, sequence reads were collapsed and filtered. For each sample, productive Simpson clonality was calculated as the square root of Simpson's diversity index over productive rearrangements. The clones in this table, taken by TCRdb from immuneACCESS, are in-frame only. Not every clone is retained; where verified, under half of the shortfall comes from an unresolved V gene, and the cause of the rest is unknown. V and J calls and clone size are those listed in that table; D and trimming were worked out from the DNA. The sample table records 270,000 or so clones; around 90% of these occur just once. The top ten clonotypes cover about 2% of the sample.

In the germline V gene, CDR1 corresponds to MNHEY and CDR2 to SVGAGI. From the cysteine through the phenylalanine, the CDR3 covers 12 amino acids. Left in the record is the CDR3 DNA by itself, 36 bases read in frame from the first base. V is clipped by 11 bases and J by 3 bases, and the sequence between their germline boundaries is 13 bases long. Worth noting for this clone: No cognate antigen has been identified for it. No clone much larger than this one lies a single base away; base qualities are absent.

One collaborating source in Seattle enrolled patients during active infection and followed them longitudinally through the course of disease. The collaborating institutions used their own protocols to collect whole blood in K2EDTA tubes. Collaborator samples were shipped for TCRbeta analysis as frozen whole blood, isolated PBMCs, or DNA extracted from either sample type. The TCR originated in a woman aged 60-70 years with COVID-19, enrolled during active disease. Rearrangement joined TRBV6-5 to TRBJ1-2; there is no confident call for the D gene. Sequencing was performed on peripheral blood. The CDR3 has the sequence CAVRLGYYGYTF. Read as DNA, the sequence is TGTGCCGTTAGACTAGGGTACTATGGCTACACCTTC.